These 9 T cell receptor beta chains were all obtained from the same sample, sequenced in a study of blood T cells in healthy people across ages. Primed by a sample-barcoded 5' primer and a J-beta primer mix, a second PCR proceeded for about 7 to 11 cycles. TCRdb used MiXCR to reprocess the 5' RACE reads, holding one entry per CDR3 protein. Seen here are over a million distinct CDR3 sequences, more than 35% observed once, and the top ten hold approximately 17%. The material sequenced was blood. These receptors originate from a woman in her fifties or sixties in good health.

The chain combines TRBV9 with TRBJ2-7; 7 bases line up with TRBD2. The germline V gene has CDR1 SGDLS and CDR2 YYNGEE. The CDR3 extends over 15 amino acids. The ends lost 0 bases at V and 2 bases at J; junction bases unmatched: 5. DNA for the CDR3: TGTGCCAGCAGCGTAGCTTGGGGACTAACCTACGAGCAGTACTTC. Translation gives CASSVAWGLTYEQYF.

The chain couples TRBV4-1 to TRBJ2-4; a possible D gene is TRBD2 (6 bases). The J call may be mistaken, given a closer DNA end match to TRBJ2-7. The length of the CDR3 is 16 residues. Germline CDR1 is MGHRA and CDR2 is YSYEKL. The CDR3 DNA reads TGCGCCAGCAGCCAACGACTGGCGGGAAATAGGTACGAGCAGTACTTC. Its translation is CASSQRLAGNRYEQYF.

The genes are TRBV7-8 and TRBJ2-7; D possibly uses TRBD1 or TRBD2 (6 bases each). V gave up 1 base and J gave up 3 bases, with 19 bases separating them. The CDR3 consists of 17 residues. From germline, CDR1 is SGHVS and CDR2 FQNEAQ. In DNA form, the CDR3 reads TGTGCCAGCAGCTTAGGTTTTAGCGGCAGGGGTCGCTACGAGCAGTACTTC. Its translation is CASSLGFSGRGRYEQYF.

This clonotype was observed a few times. The V and J genes are TRBV28 and TRBJ2-7; the match to TRBD1 covers 9 bases. V lost 5 bases to trimming and J lost 6 bases; unmatched junction nucleotides: 11. Germline V lookup: CDR1 MDHEN, CDR2 SYDVKM. CDR3 length: 15 residues. CDR3 coding DNA: TGTGCCAGCAGTCTGGAACGGGACAGGGTATCCGAGCAGTACTTC. The encoded protein is CASSLERDRVSEQYF.

This clonotype has just a few counts. The CDR3 sequence is CASSPPGARHEQYF. The CDR3 coding sequence is TGTGCCAGCAGTCCCCCTGGAGCTCGGCACGAGCAGTACTTC. This chain uses TRBV6-2 or TRBV6-3 with TRBJ2-7; no clear D. The germline V and J ends were trimmed by 5 bases and 5 bases, with 16 bases remaining between them. CDR3 length equals 14 residues. The V gene's germline CDR1 is MNHEY and CDR2 SVGEGT.

This clonotype was detected a few times. This chain uses TRBV5-1 with TRBJ2-7; no clear D gene. Looked up from germline, CDR1 is SGHRS and CDR2 is YFSETQ. The CDR3 has 15 amino acids. The V end was cut by 0 bases, the J end by 3 bases, with 13 bases between. CDR3 sequence (DNA): TGCGCCAGCAGCTTGGGACAAGGAAAATACTACGAGCAGTACTTC. Its translation: CASSLGQGKYYEQYF.

J is TRBJ2-7 and V is TRBV29-1; D might be TRBD1 (6 bases). The CDR3 totals 14 residues. V lost 4 bases to trimming and J lost 1 base, with 14 bases between them. Looked up from germline, CDR1 is SQVTM and CDR2 is ANQGSEA. In DNA form, the CDR3 reads TGCAGCGTTGGGAAGACAGGCCCATCCTACGAGCAGTACTTC. It encodes CSVGKTGPSYEQYF.

This chain's CDR3 is CASSPRQGGSDTQYF. CDR3 sequence (DNA): TGTGCCAGCAGTCCCCGACAGGGTGGTTCAGATACGCAGTATTTT. The chain couples TRBV28 to TRBJ2-3; 7 nucleotides line up with TRBD1. The trim removed 5 bases at V and 4 bases at J, leaving 9 bases unmatched. The CDR3 totals 15 residues. Germline CDR1 MDHEN, CDR2 SYDVKM. The full variable domain, rest sourced from reference TRBV28 and TRBJ2-3, is DVKVTQSSRYLVKRTGEKVFLECVQDMDHENMFWYRQDPGLGLRLIYFSYDVKMKEKGDIPEGYSVSREKKERFSLILESASTNQTSMYLCASSPRQGGSDTQYFGPGTRLTVL.

This sequence joins TRBV7-2 and TRBJ1-5; perhaps TRBD1 as D (6 bases). The CDR3 sequence is 14 residues long. From germline, CDR1 is SGHTA and CDR2 FQGNSA. The V and J ends lost 5 bases and 2 bases respectively, with 10 bases between them. CDR3 region: CASSEGGRNQPQHF. As DNA, the CDR3 is TGTGCCAGCAGCGAAGGGGGGCGCAATCAGCCCCAGCATTTT.